This TCR beta chain appears in the sequencing data of a study of post-analysis software for immune sequencing data. Study-wide points: Five TRBV segments, TRBV5-6, TRBV5-1 and TRBV20-1 among them, were found more frequent in patients than controls. Clustering by F measure revealed strong co-clustering among samples prepared together in one batch.

The CDR3 extends over 13 amino acids. V was pared by 1 base and J by 9 bases, with 3 bases of the junction left unmatched. Germline V CDR1 and CDR2: SNHLY, FYNNEI. The library was made from cDNA and included unique molecular identifiers. TCRdb reprocessed the PCR reads via MiXCR and lists one record per CDR3 protein. This table has over 700,000 distinct CDR3 sequences, about 27% appearing once. There are a few counts of this clonotype. Its antigen is unidentified. This chain connects TRBV2 to TRBJ2-3, with 8 bases aligning to TRBD2. The clonotype comes from a girl aged 10 to 17 with multiple sclerosis. The sequencing sample was made of blood. The CDR3 is CASSEGSGGTQYF. CDR3 DNA: TGTGCCAGCAGTGAAGGGTCGGGGGGGACGCAGTATTTT.